Sequencing of this TCR beta chain was carried out in a study of shared clonotypes between healthy human individuals. Assay: immunoSEQ multiplex PCR; the TCRdb copy retains only in-frame clones and omits some. Here the sample spans 2,500,000 or so clones, 93% being singletons. This CDR3 has 15 residues. Trimming removed 6 bases at V and 0 bases at J, with 11 bases between. CDR1 and CDR2 (germline): SNHLY, FYNNEI. Comment on this clone: The same CDR3 can be traced to other DNA sequences in this sample.

This chain uses TRBV2 with TRBJ2-2; D assignment may be TRBD1 or TRBD2 (5 bases each). The receptor comes from a man younger than 35 in good health. Some clones in this sample may be carry-over from other donors' samples. The sample was naive CD4+ T cells from PBMCs. Subset indicated: CD45RA+ positively selected. The CDR3: CASRTGTANTGELFF. The CDR3 DNA reads as TGTGCCAGCAGGACCGGGACCGCGAACACCGGGGAGCTGTTTTTT.